This TCR beta chain was observed in a study of technical replicates of blood from several donors. Profiled with immunoSEQ multiplex PCR; TCRdb holds only in-frame clones, not every one. This table has some 48,000 clones, approximately 94% appearing once. The germline V and J ends were trimmed by 2 bases and 3 bases, with 13 bases remaining between them. This CDR3 contains 15 residues. Germline V gene lookup returns CDR1 GTSNPN and CDR2 SVGIG (reference sequence). Sequencing was carried out using T cells isolated from PBMCs. The receptor was derived from a human donor in good health. V is TRBV30 and J is TRBJ1-4; possible D gene TRBD1, 5 bases. CDR3 in DNA: TGTGCCTGGAGTCCTGATCGGGGGTCTAATGAAAAACTGTTTTTT. Translated: CAWSPDRGSNEKLFF.